These 14 T cell receptor beta chains share one sample of origin, sequenced in a study of blood T cell repertoires in COVID-19. Generated by immunoSEQ multiplex PCR, the TCRdb table keeps only in-frame clones and is missing some. The sample consists of approximately 29,000 clones, 85% to 90% of them appearing once. Sequenced material: peripheral blood. The receptors here all came from a man in his 70s with active COVID-19.

This clone was recorded once. The chain couples TRBV7-9 to TRBJ1-2, with 12 bases fitting TRBD1. Trimming took 3 bases from V and 2 from J; bases not matched to a gene: 1. CDR1 is SEHNR, CDR2 FQNEAQ, per germline (reference sequence). The CDR3 has 15 residues. The CDR3 sequence is CASSFGTGGNYGYTF. CDR3 DNA sequence: TGTGCCAGCAGCTTCGGGACAGGGGGCAACTATGGCTACACCTTC.

The V call is TRBV19, the J call TRBJ2-2, with 8 bases fitting TRBD2. The length of the CDR3 is 15 residues. The germline V gene has CDR1 LNHDA and CDR2 SQIVND (reference sequence). J was trimmed by 1 base and V by 8 bases; bases with no gene match: 6. The CDR3 region is CASGTSGLNTGELFF. As DNA, the CDR3 is TGTGCCAGTGGTACTAGCGGTTTGAACACCGGGGAGCTGTTTTTT.

This clone was observed a few times. The CDR3: CASSLSSGTYEQYF. Here the CDR3 DNA reads TGTGCCAGCAGCTTATCAAGCGGGACCTACGAGCAGTACTTC. V and J are TRBV7-9 and TRBJ2-7; 7 bases map to TRBD2. Per the germline V gene, CDR1 is SEHNR and CDR2 is FQNEAQ (reference sequence). The V gene end was trimmed by 2 bases and the J gene end by 2 bases; junction bases not matched to a gene: 3. This CDR3 is built from 14 residues.

The chain links TRBV11-3 to TRBJ2-3, with 7 bases lining up with TRBD1. V shed 5 bases, J shed 5 bases, and the junction held 7 bases outside the gene matches. In germline, CDR1 is SGHNT, CDR2 YENEEA. The CDR3 has 14 amino acids. CDR3 sequence (DNA): TGTGCCAGCAGCCCCGGACAGGCGCAAGATACGCAGTATTTT. This codes for CASSPGQAQDTQYF.

The genes are TRBV3-1 (or the pseudogene TRBV3-2) and TRBJ2-5, with 7 bases lining up with TRBD2. V lost 5 bases and J lost 6; bases outside the gene matches: 15. The germline V gene has CDR1 LGHDT and CDR2 YNNKEL (reference sequence). The CDR3 is 16 amino acids. The DNA for the CDR3 is TGTGCCAGCAGCTTAAATGCGGCGGGAGATGGGAAGACCCAGTACTTC. Its protein is CASSLNAAGDGKTQYF.

This rearrangement joins TRBV29-1 to TRBJ2-5; TRBD1 agrees at 9 bases. CDR3 size: 16 residues. Germline V gene lookup returns CDR1 SQVTM and CDR2 ANQGSEA. The trim removed 4 bases at V and 4 bases at J, leaving 13 bases unmatched. The CDR3 sequence: CSVGRRTGVVPETQYF. CDR3 DNA: TGCAGCGTTGGGCGGAGGACAGGGGTTGTGCCAGAGACCCAGTACTTC. The whole variable domain, filled in from reference TRBV29-1 and TRBJ2-5, reads SAVISQKPSRDICQRGTSLTIQCQVDSQVTMMFWYRQQPGQSLTLIATANQGSEATYESGFVIDKFPISRPNLTFSTLTVSNMSPEDSSIYLCSVGRRTGVVPETQYFGPGTRLLVL.

Turning to this clone: One junction end disagrees with the germline gene, perhaps due to a read error. The chain couples TRBV19 to TRBJ1-6; no clear D. The germline CDR1 and CDR2 sequences are LNHDA and SQIVND (reference sequence). The CDR3 sequence is 13 residues long. DNA of the CDR3: TGTGCCAGTAGTCTCTCCTCTAATTCACCCCTCCACTTT. Translating it yields CASSLSSNSPLHF.

The chain carries TRBV18 and TRBJ2-7; 7 nucleotides line up with TRBD1. Germline CDR1 and CDR2: KGHSH and LQKENI. With V trimmed by 3 bases and J by 2 bases, 1 base remained unmatched. The CDR3 has 13 amino acids. CDR3 DNA sequence: TGTGCCAGCTCACCCGGGACAGCCTACGAGCAGTACTTC. Translated, it gives CASSPGTAYEQYF.

The genes are TRBV9 and TRBJ2-1; TRBD2 agrees at 7 bases. The CDR3 spans 17 residues. Germline CDR1 is SGDLS and CDR2 is YYNGEE. The V and J ends lost 0 bases and 12 bases, in that order; junction bases with no gene match: 18. The chain's CDR3 is CASSVDFGLEYNDAQFF. In nucleotides, the CDR3 is TGTGCCAGCAGCGTAGATTTCGGACTAGAGTACAATGATGCGCAGTTCTTC.

The J gene is TRBJ2-1, the V gene TRBV6-1; the match to TRBD1 covers 11 bases. Germline V gene sequence: CDR1 MNHNS, CDR2 SASEGT. The CDR3 consists of 14 residues. Trimming cost V 6 bases and J 6 bases; bases outside gene matches: 4. CDR3 bases: TGTGCCAGCAGGGCCGGGACAGGGGGCAATGAGCAGTTCTTC. This gives the protein CASRAGTGGNEQFF.

The CDR3 coding sequence is TGTGCCAGCAGCCCAACAGGAGTTAACTATGGCTACACCTTC. It codes for CASSPTGVNYGYTF. The chain has TRBV7-2 and TRBJ1-2; D may be TRBD1 (5 bases). CDR1 is SGHTA and CDR2 is FQGNSA in the germline V gene. Trimming took off 5 bases at V and 1 base at J, with 11 bases between the two ends. The CDR3 totals 14 residues.

The chain carries TRBV28 and TRBJ1-2; D may be TRBD1 (5 bases). Trimming pared 6 bases from V and 4 bases from J, leaving 18 bases between. CDR3 size: 15 residues. Germline values: CDR1 MDHEN, CDR2 SYDVKM. The CDR3 loop reads CASSIAVTGTYGYTF. CDR3 nucleotide sequence: TGTGCCAGCAGCATTGCTGTAACAGGAACCTATGGCTACACCTTC.

This chain joins TRBV5-4 and TRBJ2-1; tentatively, D is TRBD1 (6 bases). The CDR3 runs to 14 residues. V shed 4 bases and J shed 6 bases, with 14 bases lying between them. Germline V gene sequence: CDR1 SGHNT, CDR2 YYREEE (reference sequence). In DNA form, the CDR3 reads TGTGCCAGCAGCATGGACAGTGAAGCCAATGAGCAGTTCTTC. This codes for CASSMDSEANEQFF.

V gene TRBV9 combines with J gene TRBJ1-2; a weak D match, TRBD1 (5 bases). This CDR3 is 13 amino acids long. The V and J ends lost 0 bases and 3 bases respectively, with 6 bases between them. The germline V gene encodes CDR1 SGDLS and CDR2 YYNGEE. CDR3 coding DNA: TGTGCCAGCAGCGTAGGGGGGGACTATGGCTACACCTTC. Residues: CASSVGGDYGYTF.